The 5 T cell receptor beta chains reported below all come from one sample, sequenced in a study of shared clonotypes between healthy human individuals (TCRdb year 2020). Library prep was done by the immunoSEQ multiplex PCR assay. What TCRdb holds here is the immuneACCESS table cut down to in-frame rearrangements. Part of the clones is not present; checked against another copy, under half of the missing clones reflect an unresolved V gene, and the others are unexplained. In all, the sample holds just over 2,000,000 clones, and 95% of those were seen once. The ten largest clones represent 0.13% of the sample. Material for sequencing was naive CD4+ T cells sorted from blood. Reading the label with the study, this specimen's cell subset or site is: CD45RA+ positively selected. The receptor set was obtained from a man aged 18-30 years in good health.

V and J are TRBV6-6 and TRBJ2-2; 15 nucleotides align to TRBD2. The CDR3 runs to 16 residues. CDR1 is MNHNY, CDR2 SVGAGI, per germline (reference sequence). Trimming cost V 5 bases and J 7 bases; bases outside gene matches: 5. This chain's CDR3 is CASSLGLAGGIGELFF. DNA for the CDR3: TGTGCCAGCAGTCTAGGACTAGCGGGAGGGATCGGGGAGCTGTTTTTT.

This chain uses TRBV30 with TRBJ1-2; D not resolved. Germline CDR1 and CDR2: GTSNPN and SVGIG (reference sequence). V gave up 5 bases and J gave up 8 bases, with 12 bases separating them. This CDR3 has 11 amino acids. The CDR3 protein is CAWHTFWGYTF. The CDR3 DNA reads TGTGCCTGGCATACATTTTGGGGCTACACCTTC.

The chain joins TRBV11-2 to TRBJ2-5, with 7 bases aligning to TRBD1. The CDR3 loop spans 14 amino acids. Germline-derived CDR1 and CDR2 are SGHAT and FQNNGV. The trim removed 3 bases at V and 7 bases at J, leaving 8 bases unmatched. The CDR3 here is CASSLSGGRGTQYF. The DNA for the CDR3 is TGTGCCAGCAGCTTGTCAGGGGGAAGGGGGACCCAGTACTTC.

The chain recombines TRBV19 with TRBJ1-6; D remains unclear. CDR3 size: 14 residues. CDR1 is LNHDA, CDR2 SQIVND, per germline (reference sequence). V lost 3 bases, J lost 5 bases, and 8 bases lay in between. The CDR3 loop reads CASSILADNSPLHF. The DNA of the CDR3 is TGTGCCAGTAGTATTCTGGCTGATAATTCACCCCTCCACTTT. Combining the CDR3 with reference TRBV19 and TRBJ1-6 gives the whole variable domain DGGITQSPKYLFRKEGQNVTLSCEQNLNHDAMYWYRQDPGQGLRLIYYSQIVNDFQKGDIAEGYSVSREKKESFPLTVTSAQKNPTAFYLCASSILADNSPLHFGNGTRLTVT.

V is TRBV5-4 and J is TRBJ1-4, with D unclear. V was trimmed by 0 bases and J by 5 bases, leaving 8 bases between them. CDR3 length: 14 residues. Germline V gene sequence: CDR1 SGHNT, CDR2 YYREEE (reference sequence). Here the CDR3 DNA reads TGTGCCAGCAGCTTGGCCAGCCGGAATGAAAAACTGTTTTTT. This gives the protein CASSLASRNEKLFF.